Listed below are T cell receptor beta chains from one sample, sequenced in a study of spatial heterogeneity in lung cancer. In TCRdb, the 5' RACE reads were re-called with MiXCR into one record per CDR3 protein. The data contain some 100,000 distinct CDR3 sequences, about an eighth of them singletons. The specimen comprised PBMCs, sampled at surgery. Receptors were obtained from a male donor with early-stage non-small cell lung cancer. The CDR3 runs from the conserved cysteine through the conserved F or W. The D gene is left open where the match is weak. The size entry is marked missing in some rows and otherwise reads once, few, many or a size class.

CDR3,DNA,D,J,size,V
CASSVESGSYEQYF,TGTGCCAGCAGCGTAGAATCAGGGTCTTACGAGCAGTACTTC,NA,TRBJ2-7,many,TRBV9
CASSPAVVVEQYF,TGTGCCAGCAGCCCCGCGGTAGTGGTCGAGCAGTACTTC,NA,TRBJ2-7,many,TRBV6-2/TRBV6-3
CSARVGWTGDSPLHF,TGCAGTGCTAGAGTGGGTTGGACAGGGGATTCACCCCTCCACTTT,TRBD1,TRBJ1-6,few,TRBV20-1
CASSFLPRSDTQYF,TGTGCCAGCAGTTTCCTGCCTCGGTCAGATACGCAGTATTTT,NA,TRBJ2-3,few,TRBV27
CASSYLGTATGNIIYF,TGTGCCAGCAGTTACCTTGGGACAGCTACTGGAAACATCATATATTTT,TRBD1,TRBJ1-3,NA,TRBV6-5
CAISELGGGGTQYF,TGTGCCATCAGTGAGCTGGGTGGCGGAGGCACGCAGTATTTT,NA,TRBJ2-3,NA,TRBV10-3
CASTGTGEQFF,TGTGCCAGCACCGGGACTGGAGAGCAGTTCTTC,NA,TRBJ2-1,few,TRBV6-6
CASSFGSSGNTIYF,TGTGCCAGCAGTTTCGGCAGCTCTGGAAACACCATATATTTT,NA,TRBJ1-3,few,TRBV6-6
CSVPRTGGEQYF,TGCAGCGTTCCCCGGACAGGGGGCGAGCAGTACTTC,TRBD1,TRBJ2-7,few,TRBV29-1
CASSFAAPQGSRNTDTQYF,TGTGCCAGCAGTTTCGCCGCCCCACAGGGGTCAAGAAACACAGATACGCAGTATTTT,TRBD1,TRBJ2-3,few,TRBV28
CASSYKGEDYEQYF,TGTGCCAGCAGTTACAAGGGGGAGGACTACGAGCAGTACTTC,NA,TRBJ2-7,NA,TRBV6-5
CASSYSIGPGTDTQYF,TGTGCCAGCAGTTACTCGATTGGGCCTGGCACAGATACGCAGTATTTT,NA,TRBJ2-3,few,TRBV6-2/TRBV6-3
CSARDGGSPYNEQFF,TGCAGTGCTAGAGATGGCGGGAGCCCCTACAATGAGCAGTTCTTC,TRBD2,TRBJ2-1,few,TRBV20-1
CASRRTEATEAFF,TGTGCCAGCAGGCGAACAGAAGCCACTGAAGCTTTCTTT,NA,TRBJ1-1,few,TRBV7-2
CSASGVATYNEQFF,TGCAGTGCTAGTGGGGTAGCAACCTACAATGAGCAGTTCTTC,NA,TRBJ2-1,NA,TRBV20-1
CTSSRTGGFYGYTF,TGTACCAGCAGCCGGACAGGGGGATTCTATGGCTACACCTTC,TRBD1,TRBJ1-2,NA,TRBV27
CASSQAGAFDGYTF,TGTGCCAGCAGCCAAGCGGGGGCATTCGATGGCTACACCTTC,NA,TRBJ1-2,few,TRBV14
CASSEPRDRGYGYTF,TGCGCCAGCAGTGAGCCCCGGGACAGGGGGTATGGCTACACCTTC,TRBD1,TRBJ1-2,NA,TRBV10-2
CASRGASSYNSPLHF,TGCGCCAGCAGAGGAGCAAGCTCCTATAATTCACCCCTCCACTTT,NA,TRBJ1-6,NA,TRBV5-1
CASSEYTANTGELFF,TGTGCCAGCAGTGAATATACCGCGAACACCGGGGAGCTGTTTTTT,NA,TRBJ2-2,few,TRBV2
CASNNTVGGGQETQYF,TGTGCCAGCAACAATACTGTGGGGGGCGGTCAGGAGACCCAGTACTTC,NA,TRBJ2-5,few,TRBV28
CASSPTRDGFGTDTQYF,TGTGCCAGCTCACCGACCAGGGACGGCTTCGGCACAGATACGCAGTATTTT,NA,TRBJ2-3,NA,TRBV18